What follows are 17 T cell receptor beta chains derived from one specimen sequenced in a study of T cells expressing NK-cell markers. Following a re-call of the 5' RACE reads, TCRdb has one entry per CDR3 protein and lacks DNA. Its clone listing holds 150,000 or so distinct CDR3 sequences. What was sequenced was blood T cells: a sorted CD56 or NKG2C T cell subset, CD4+ or CD8+ T cells, or bulk PBMC T cells (not recorded which). The receptors were gathered from a woman aged 18 to 75 in good health.

The chain carries TRBV29-1 and TRBJ1-4. This CDR3 is 14 amino acids long. Germline lookup yields CDR1 SQVTM and CDR2 ANQGSEA. The CDR3 sequence: CSVELGTGDEKLFF.

This chain joins TRBV19 and TRBJ1-1; TCRdb returns TRBD1, unconfirmable since there is no DNA. The CDR3 has 14 amino acids. Per the germline V gene, CDR1 is LNHDA and CDR2 is SQIVND (reference sequence). The CDR3: CASSIQGLRTEAFF.

J is TRBJ1-1 and V is TRBV29-1. Germline assignment: CDR1 SQVTM and CDR2 ANQGSEA. CDR3 length: 11 residues. CDR3: CSVHLNTEAFF.

The J gene is TRBJ1-5, the V gene TRBV20-1; without DNA, the TCRdb call of TRBD1 cannot be checked. The germline V gene has CDR1 DFQATT and CDR2 SNEGSKA (reference sequence). The CDR3 extends over 14 amino acids. CDR3 protein: CSVGTGGRNQPQHF.

CDR3 in amino acids: CASSFTGVEAGELFF. This chain connects TRBV12-3 or TRBV12-4 to TRBJ2-2; TCRdb's assignment of TRBD2 cannot be checked, as there is no DNA. CDR3 length: 15 residues.

This chain links TRBV7-3 with TRBJ2-5; TCRdb's assignment of TRBD1 cannot be checked, as there is no DNA. The CDR3 length is 17 residues. Germline V CDR1 and CDR2: SGHTA, FQGTGA. This CDR3 is CASSLRRGGGQGLAQYF.

The genes are TRBV7-3 and TRBJ1-2; TCRdb gives TRBD1 as the D gene, but with no DNA this cannot be confirmed. The CDR3 totals 13 residues. CDR1 SGHTA and CDR2 FQGTGA come from the germline V gene. This CDR3 is CASSSPDRAGYTF.

The chain joins TRBV6-2 or TRBV6-3 to TRBJ2-7; without DNA, the TCRdb call of TRBD1 cannot be checked. CDR1 is MNHEY, CDR2 SVGEGT, per germline. The CDR3 covers 13 residues. The CDR3 loop is CASSRGQNYEQYF.

CDR3 protein: CSAPLGGTGGKNEQFF. This chain joins TRBV20-1 and TRBJ2-1; TCRdb picks TRBD1, but there is no DNA to check that call. Per the germline V gene, CDR1 is DFQATT and CDR2 is SNEGSKA (reference sequence). CDR3 length: 16 residues.

The rearrangement joins TRBV12-3 or TRBV12-4 to TRBJ1-5. This CDR3 comprises 15 residues. CDR3 sequence reads: CASSFAGNSNQPQHF.

The chain carries TRBV6-1 and TRBJ2-1; the TCRdb call, TRBD1, lacks DNA for checking. Germline CDR1 MNHNS, CDR2 SASEGT. This CDR3 is built from 14 residues. The CDR3 sequence: CASSESPGGGEQFF.

J is TRBJ1-2 and V is TRBV2. The CDR3 has 15 residues. Germline V gene data show CDR1 as SNHLY and CDR2 as FYNNEI. The CDR3 sequence: CASSEGEGRAYGYTF.

This chain joins TRBV29-1 and TRBJ2-1; there is no DNA to check the TCRdb D call of TRBD2. Per germline, CDR1 SQVTM and CDR2 ANQGSEA. This CDR3 comprises 14 residues. The CDR3 here is CSVIRGLASNEQFF.

The CDR3 spells CSGLGRGLETQYF. The chain uses TRBV20-1 and TRBJ2-5; TCRdb's assignment of TRBD1 cannot be checked, as there is no DNA. The CDR3 is 13 amino acids. CDR1 DFQATT and CDR2 SNEGSKA come from the germline V gene (reference sequence).

This CDR3 is CASSVVGGRQETQYF. The J gene is TRBJ2-5, the V gene TRBV11-2; TCRdb selects TRBD1, and the lack of DNA leaves this call unchecked. This CDR3 contains 15 residues. Germline V CDR1 and CDR2: SGHAT, FQNNGV.

The chain carries TRBV20-1 and TRBJ2-7; with no DNA, the TCRdb D assignment of TRBD1 cannot be verified. The CDR3 has 13 residues. CDR1 is DFQATT, CDR2 SNEGSKA, per germline (reference sequence). The CDR3 loop reads CSARRGASYEQYF.

The rearrangement joins TRBV10-3 to TRBJ2-1; lacking DNA, the TRBD2 call made by TCRdb goes unchecked. The germline gives CDR1 ENHRY, CDR2 SYGVKD. The CDR3 extends over 13 amino acids. This CDR3 reads CAVAASRENEQFF.